What follows are 18 T cell receptor beta chains derived from one specimen sequenced in a study of T cell responses to AZD1222 COVID-19 vaccine. Assay: immunoSEQ multiplex PCR; the TCRdb copy retains only in-frame clones and omits some. The sample comprises roughly 55,000 clones, nearly 90% of which are singletons, and roughly 3.9% rests with the top ten. Sequencing was performed on peripheral blood, taken on day 0 of AZD1222 vaccination. The receptors stem from an adult in good health.

This clone was observed a few times. V is TRBV27 and J is TRBJ2-1; TRBD2 aligns across 7 bases. CDR1 and CDR2 (germline): MNHEY, SMNVEV (reference sequence). This CDR3 has 20 amino acids. Losses at the gene ends were 5 bases for V and 4 bases for J; bases not matched to a gene: 23. CDR3: CASSHPTTPRDYTKYNEQFF. The CDR3 DNA reads TGTGCCAGCAGTCACCCAACAACCCCCCGGGACTACACAAAGTACAATGAGCAGTTCTTC.

This chain uses TRBV7-9 with TRBJ2-5, with 8 bases aligning to TRBD2. Germline V gene sequence: CDR1 SEHNR, CDR2 FQNEAQ (reference sequence). The CDR3 is 16 residues long. J gave up 1 base and V 2 bases, and 6 bases lay outside the gene matches. The CDR3 DNA reads TGTGCCAGCAGCTTATTGCTAGCGGGTCTCCAAGAGACCCAGTACTTC. This gives the protein CASSLLLAGLQETQYF.

The chain is built from TRBV19 and TRBJ1-1; D is unclear. The CDR3 contains 11 residues. Germline V lookup: CDR1 LNHDA, CDR2 SQIVND (reference sequence). Between the trimmed V and J ends, which lost 0 bases and 8 bases, there was a span of 4 bases. The CDR3 here is CASSIEGEAFF. CDR3 in DNA: TGTGCCAGTAGTATAGAGGGGGAAGCTTTCTTT.

The CDR3 region is CASSSYDMNTEAFF. The CDR3 DNA reads TGTGCCAGCAGCTCCTACGACATGAACACTGAAGCTTTCTTT. The chain is built from TRBV5-5 and TRBJ1-1; unclear D gene. From germline, CDR1 is SGHKS and CDR2 YYEKEE (reference sequence). The CDR3 spans 14 residues. Trimming took 3 bases from V and 0 from J, leaving 9 bases between them.

J is TRBJ1-2 and V is TRBV5-4; 9 positions match TRBD1. The CDR3 totals 15 residues. J lost 7 bases, V lost 0 bases, and 7 bases had no gene match. In germline, CDR1 is SGHNT, CDR2 YYREEE (reference sequence). CDR3 coding DNA: TGTGCCAGCAGCTTGGTGGGGACAGGGAGCGGTGGCTACACCTTC. It is translated as CASSLVGTGSGGYTF.

This chain joins TRBV3-1 (or the pseudogene TRBV3-2) and TRBJ2-5, with D perhaps TRBD1 (5 bases). The V end was cut by 0 bases, the J end by 5 bases, with 13 bases between. This CDR3 comprises 15 residues. From germline, CDR1 is LGHDT and CDR2 YNNKEL (reference sequence). Here the CDR3 reads CASSQEWSPGETQYF. CDR3 nucleotide sequence: TGTGCCAGCAGCCAAGAATGGAGTCCAGGGGAGACCCAGTACTTC.

This chain connects TRBV30 to TRBJ2-7, with 9 bases lining up with TRBD1. This CDR3 is built from 13 residues. J lost 3 bases, V lost 5 bases, and 5 bases had no gene match. CDR1 and CDR2 from the germline V gene are GTSNPN and SVGIG (reference sequence). CDR3 sequence reads: CAWAPGQGYEQYF. CDR3 DNA sequence: TGTGCCTGGGCCCCGGGACAGGGCTACGAGCAGTACTTC.

Turning to this clone: At the DNA level, this CDR3 is encoded by other sequences in the same sample as well. The V call is TRBV6-4, the J call TRBJ2-7, with TRBD2 identical over 7 bases. V shed 9 bases and J 4 bases; nucleotides not matched to a gene: 12. The CDR3 has 14 residues. Germline V gene data show CDR1 as MRHNA and CDR2 as SNTAGT. DNA for the CDR3: TGTGCCAGGGGGGGGGTAAGGTTCTATTACGAGCAGTACTTC. Translated, it gives CARGGVRFYYEQYF.

The rearrangement joins TRBV24-1 to TRBJ1-2; D is possibly TRBD1 (5 bases). Germline V lookup: CDR1 KGHDR, CDR2 SFDVKD. Trimming removed 9 bases at V and 6 bases at J, with 16 bases between. This CDR3 has 13 residues. The CDR3 sequence is CATGTRGGDGYTF. DNA for the CDR3: TGTGCCACCGGAACGAGGGGTGGCGATGGCTACACCTTC.

The chain employs TRBV27 and TRBJ2-1; TRBD2 matches 10 bases. Per the germline V gene, CDR1 is MNHEY and CDR2 is SMNVEV (reference sequence). The CDR3 runs 16 residues. V trimming: 5 bases; J trimming: 10 bases; junction bases outside the gene matches: 14. CDR3 sequence reads: CASSPSGLAVFREQFF. The CDR3 DNA reads TGTGCCAGCAGTCCATCCGGACTAGCGGTTTTTCGGGAGCAGTTCTTC.

This chain uses TRBV5-6 with TRBJ2-3; TRBD1 might be the D (10 bases). Trimming stripped 4 bases from V and 2 bases from J, with 23 bases between. CDR1 is SGHDT and CDR2 is YYEEEE in the germline V gene. CDR3 length: 18 residues. The CDR3 here is CASSGTGASGAYTDTQYF. The CDR3 DNA reads TGTGCCAGCAGCGGGACAGGGGCTAGCGGGGCCTACACAGATACGCAGTATTTT.

This clone was counted once. The chain couples TRBV7-8 to TRBJ2-1; D is uncertain. V dropped 5 bases and J dropped 8 bases, with 16 bases sitting between them. The CDR3 covers 14 residues. Germline CDR1 SGHVS, CDR2 FQNEAQ. The chain's CDR3 is CASSRDAKGDEQFF. For the CDR3, the DNA is TGTGCCAGCAGCCGAGACGCGAAGGGCGATGAGCAGTTCTTC.

The chain combines TRBV5-4 with TRBJ2-1; no firm D call. CDR1 and CDR2 (germline): SGHNT, YYREEE (reference sequence). The CDR3 runs 12 residues. Trimming stripped 0 bases from V and 8 bases from J, with 6 bases between. CDR3 DNA: TGTGCCAGCAGCTTGGGTGGCGATGAGCAGTTCTTC. Its protein is CASSLGGDEQFF.

The chain links TRBV28 to TRBJ1-1; no clear D. The germline V and J ends were trimmed by 5 bases and 3 bases, with 13 bases remaining between them. Germline V gene lookup returns CDR1 MDHEN and CDR2 SYDVKM. The CDR3 sequence is 14 residues long. In DNA form, the CDR3 reads TGTGCCAGCAGTCCCCCCCAGAGTTACACTGAAGCTTTCTTT. This codes for CASSPPQSYTEAFF.

The chain recombines TRBV11-2 with TRBJ2-1, with a possible D match to TRBD2 (7 bases). Deletions cut 6 bases from V and 7 bases from J, with 22 bases between. Germline CDR1 SGHAT, CDR2 FQNNGV. The CDR3 length is 16 residues. The CDR3 DNA is TGTGCCAGCAGTCGCCTTAGGGGGGGAAATTCAAATGAGCAGTTCTTC. Translation: CASSRLRGGNSNEQFF.

V usage is TRBV7-9 and J usage is TRBJ2-3; a weak D match, TRBD1 (6 bases). Trimming took 1 base from V and 7 from J, leaving 15 bases between them. The germline CDR1 and CDR2 sequences are SEHNR and FQNEAQ (reference sequence). The CDR3 is 15 residues long. The CDR3: CASSLDTMTGNTQYF. As DNA, the CDR3 is TGTGCCAGCAGCTTAGACACGATGACAGGCAATACGCAGTATTTT.

The gene calls are TRBV19 and TRBJ1-2; no clear D gene. The V end lost 4 bases, the J end lost 2 bases, and 23 bases lay between the germline ends. Germline-derived CDR1 and CDR2 are LNHDA and SQIVND (reference sequence). This CDR3 spans 18 amino acids. In nucleotides, the CDR3 is TGTGCCAGTAGTACCTCCTCAACCCAACGGGGAACAAACTATGGCTACACCTTC. It encodes CASSTSSTQRGTNYGYTF. Full variable domain (remainder filled in from reference TRBV19 and TRBJ1-2): DGGITQSPKYLFRKEGQNVTLSCEQNLNHDAMYWYRQDPGQGLRLIYYSQIVNDFQKGDIAEGYSVSREKKESFPLTVTSAQKNPTAFYLCASSTSSTQRGTNYGYTFGSGTRLTVV.

The genes are TRBV30 and TRBJ1-1, with D perhaps matching TRBD1 (5 bases). Germline V gene lookup returns CDR1 GTSNPN and CDR2 SVGIG (reference sequence). The ends were cut back, 0 bases at V and 4 bases at J, with 9 bases in the middle. The CDR3 is 13 residues long. The CDR3 sequence: CAWSVGRVTEAFF. The DNA of the CDR3 is TGTGCCTGGAGTGTAGGCAGGGTCACTGAAGCTTTCTTT.